This T cell receptor (beta chain) was captured in a study of T cell responses to AZD1222 COVID-19 vaccine (dated by TCRdb to about 2021). Regarding the research as a whole: AZD1222 recipients with second doses at about 4 weeks or about 12 weeks were pooled, because spike-specific TCR depth and breadth did not differ between schedules. A total of more than 230 trial participants underwent TCR sequencing, of whom 207 had received two doses of AZD1222 and around 25 had received two doses of the MenACWY control vaccine. Trial participants were enrolled by age into subgroups of 18-55, 56-69 and 70-plus years, and about 150, 27 and 61 TCR-sequenced participants, respectively, were included in these subgroups.

The research as a whole found: A significant rise in spike-specific TCR breadth and depth was observed after two AZD1222 doses relative to day 0 and relative to MenACWY recipients. Conclusions about previously exposed vaccinees are limited, since just six AZD1222 recipients were seropositive for SARS-CoV-2 at baseline. The vaccine-associated CD4 TCRs covered the entire spike protein, and the dominant responses fell in regions 160-218 and 743-854. No day 14 peak-response samples were available, so repertoires were characterized only after the peak T cell response. Most participants were white British and females outnumbered males, and the authors suggested that clonal diversity may have been underestimated. The 56-69-year group was small, and its depth increase did not reach significance, likely because of low power. Nearly half of unique spike-specific TCRs reportedly recognized epitopes outside regions mutated in the B.1.351 and B.1.1.7 variants.

On this clone itself: There is no known antigen for this receptor. Base qualities are not provided; no much larger clone lies one nucleotide away.

The time point label of this sample denotes: baseline before first vaccination. Vaccinee samples were obtained from the UK trials COV001 and COV002, which included a single-blind randomized controlled phase 2/3 trial of AZD1222 (ChAdOx1 nCoV-19) in healthy adults. Trial participant PBMC samples were collected at day 0 and day 28 after the second dose for TCRbeta chain sequencing. The CDR3 regions of human TCRbeta chains were subjected to immunosequencing. The source study handled its data this way. Repertoire TCRs were checked for matches against a reference library of SARS-CoV-2-specific TCRs that had been generated using the MIRA antigen-specificity platform. Breadth was defined as the fraction of unique TCRs that were SARS-CoV-2-associated. Depth was defined as the fraction of total T cells that were SARS-CoV-2-associated. Using the MIRA data, each spike-specific TCR was assigned both to the spike region to which the TCR was reactive and to a CD4 or CD8 class. Log10-transformed breadth and depth values were compared by one-way ANOVA with Sidak's multiple comparisons tests. TCRdb mirrors the immuneACCESS table, restricted to in-frame sequences. Some clones are absent from its copies; in checked studies, under half trace to an unresolved V gene, and the reason for the others is unknown. The V and J calls and clone size were taken over from that table, and D and trimming were inferred from the DNA. Present in this sample are around 69,000 clones, about 88% of which were seen just once. Around 9.9% of the sample is in the top ten clones.

For CDR1 and CDR2, the germline V gene (reference sequence) lists GTSNPN and SVGIG. A distance of 11 bases separates the germline ends of V and J, which lose 0 bases and 7 bases respectively. Reading from cysteine to phenylalanine, the CDR3 counts 13 amino acids. Only the CDR3 DNA stays, 39 bases, in frame from base 1. The sequence derives from an adult in good health. Here the sequenced sample was peripheral blood, taken on day 0 of AZD1222 vaccination. The rearranged chain carries TRBV30 and TRBJ2-3, with the D call tentatively TRBD1 or TRBD2, each fitting 5 bases. The encoded CDR3 is CAWSVEGPNTQYF. The DNA sequence is given as TGTGCCTGGAGTGTAGAGGGGCCAAATACGCAGTATTTT.